This T cell receptor beta chain was documented in a study of cytomegalovirus exposure and HLA in healthy donors. With V trimmed by 7 bases and J by 3 bases, 7 bases remained unmatched. The CDR3 has 14 residues. Per the germline V gene, CDR1 is MDHEN and CDR2 is SYDVKM. The PCR had 60 Vbeta and 13 Jbeta primers. TCRdb's copy holds only in-frame clones and misses some; the assay was immunoSEQ multiplex PCR. The sample lists roughly 99,000 clones, around 69% occurring once. The chain has TRBV28 and TRBJ2-5, with TRBD2 matching over 8 bases. Sequencing was carried out using PBMCs. This TCR was sampled from a man aged 18 to 30 in good health and CMV-seronegative. The CDR3 region is CASNLRGGEETQYF. The CDR3 DNA reads TGTGCCAGCAACCTCCGGGGGGGGGAAGAGACCCAGTACTTC.